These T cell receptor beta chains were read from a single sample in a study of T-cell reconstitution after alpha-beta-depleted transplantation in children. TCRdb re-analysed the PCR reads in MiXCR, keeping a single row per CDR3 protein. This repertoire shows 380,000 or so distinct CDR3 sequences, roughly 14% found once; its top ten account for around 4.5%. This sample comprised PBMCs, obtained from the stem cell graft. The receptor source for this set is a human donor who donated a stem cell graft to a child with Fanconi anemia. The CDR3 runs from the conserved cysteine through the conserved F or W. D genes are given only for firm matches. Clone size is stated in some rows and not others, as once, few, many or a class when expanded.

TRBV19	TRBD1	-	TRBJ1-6	TGTGCCAGTAGTATGGGACAGCGGAATTCACCCCTCCACTTT	CASSMGQRNSPLHF
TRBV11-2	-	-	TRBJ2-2	TGTGCCAGCAGCCCCTGGGGACGCACGAACACCGGGGAGCTGTTTTTT	CASSPWGRTNTGELFF
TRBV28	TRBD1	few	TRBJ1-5	TGTGCCATTAATGGACAGGGGGCCTCTAGCAATCAGCCCCAGCATTTT	CAINGQGASSNQPQHF
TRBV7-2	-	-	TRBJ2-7	TGTGCCAGCAGCTTAGCGGGGAGGAGGGAGCAGTACTTC	CASSLAGRREQYF
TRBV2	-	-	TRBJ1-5	TGTGCCAGCCGAGGCCCCTTCAATCAGCCCCAGCATTTT	CASRGPFNQPQHF
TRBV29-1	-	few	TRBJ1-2	TGCAGCGTTGTGCAGGGTGCTAACTATGGCTACACCTTC	CSVVQGANYGYTF
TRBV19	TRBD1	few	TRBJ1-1	TGTGCCAGTAGCCCAAACAGGGGGTTAACGAACACTGAAGCTTTCTTT	CASSPNRGLTNTEAFF
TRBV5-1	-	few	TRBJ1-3	TGCGCCAGCAGTATAAACGACAACTCTGGAAACACCATATATTTT	CASSINDNSGNTIYF
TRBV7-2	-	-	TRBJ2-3	TGTGCCAGCAGCGTAAAGTGGGGGAGCACAGATACGCAGTATTTT	CASSVKWGSTDTQYF
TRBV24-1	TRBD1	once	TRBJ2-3	TGTGCCACCAGTGATCGACAGGGGACAGATACGCAGTATTTT	CATSDRQGTDTQYF
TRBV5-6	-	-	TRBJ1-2	TGTGCCAGCAGAACTCAAGGGGGTTATGGCTACACCTTC	CASRTQGGYGYTF
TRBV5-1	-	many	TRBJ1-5	TGCGCCAGCAGCGAAATACAGGGTAGTCAGCCCCAGCATTTT	CASSEIQGSQPQHF
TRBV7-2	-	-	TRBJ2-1	TGTGCCAGCAGCTTAGGGCCATCGGGCTACAATGAGCAGTTCTTC	CASSLGPSGYNEQFF
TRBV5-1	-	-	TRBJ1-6	TGCGCCAGCGGGTTGGGTGAGGATTCACCCCTCCACTTT	CASGLGEDSPLHF
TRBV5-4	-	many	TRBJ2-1	TGTGCCAGCAGCAAGGAGGGGGCCTACAATGAGCAGTTCTTC	CASSKEGAYNEQFF
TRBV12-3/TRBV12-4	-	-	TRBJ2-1	TGTGCCAGCAGTTTAGGGGTATTACAGAACAATGAGCAGTTCTTC	CASSLGVLQNNEQFF
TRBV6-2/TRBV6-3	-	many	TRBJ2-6	TGTGCCAGCAGTTACGACAGCTCTGGGGCCAACGTCCTGACTTTC	CASSYDSSGANVLTF
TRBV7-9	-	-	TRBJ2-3	TGTGCCAGCAGCCCGCTAGCTAGCTCCGATACGCAGTATTTT	CASSPLASSDTQYF
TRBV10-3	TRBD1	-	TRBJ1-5	TGTGCCATCAGTGAGTCCGGGACAGGGGACTATCAGCCCCAGCATTTT	CAISESGTGDYQPQHF
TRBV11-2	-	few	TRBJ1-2	TGTGCCAGCAGCTTAACTGGACACTATAAAGGCTACACCTTC	CASSLTGHYKGYTF
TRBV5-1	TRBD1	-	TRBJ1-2	TGCGCCAGCAGCTTCCAGACAGGGGGCGGTGGCTACACCTTC	CASSFQTGGGGYTF
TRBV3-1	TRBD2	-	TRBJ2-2	TGTGCCATCTGCCAGACTAAGACTAGCACCATCGCCGGGGAGCTGTTTTTT	CAICQTKTSTIAGELFF
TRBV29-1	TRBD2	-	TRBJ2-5	TGCAGCGTTGATATGGCTAGCGGAGGGGAGACCCAGTACTTC	CSVDMASGGETQYF
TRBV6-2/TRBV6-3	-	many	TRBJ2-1	TGTGCCAGCAAAGGCCTACTAAACAATGAGCAGTTCTTC	CASKGLLNNEQFF
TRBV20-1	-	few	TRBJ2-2	TGCAGTGCTGTAAGGACCCCGAACACCGGGGAGCTGTTTTTT	CSAVRTPNTGELFF
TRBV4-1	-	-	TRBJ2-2	TGCGCCAGCAGCCAAGATTCTAGGACCCGCGCGAACACCGGGGAGCTGTTTTTT	CASSQDSRTRANTGELFF
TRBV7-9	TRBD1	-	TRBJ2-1	TGTGCCAGCAGCCTAGGGCCGGTTGACGGGACAGGCCGCTTCTTC	CASSLGPVDGTGRFF
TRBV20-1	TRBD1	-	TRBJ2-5	TGCAGTGCTAGAGATAGAGGGACAGTTCAAGAGACCCAGTACTTC	CSARDRGTVQETQYF